The clone carrying this TCR beta chain has ten or more counts. Germline V gene lookup returns CDR1 SGHVS and CDR2 FQNEAQ. Losses at the gene ends were 5 bases for V and 1 base for J; bases not matched to a gene: 9. The CDR3 totals 16 residues. The record originates from a study of T cells in Graves' hyperthyroidism and ophthalmopathy. Thyroid ultrasound and orbital computed tomography, with clinical symptoms and serum thyroxine and TRAb, informed diagnoses. It was RNA transcripts that yielded the amplified TCR beta CDR3 regions. HTBI primers were used for first-round RT-PCR of the TCR CDR3. TCRdb re-called the multiplex PCR reads through MiXCR, storing one row per CDR3 protein. The sample has under 500,000 distinct CDR3 sequences; about 14% are singletons.

This chain connects TRBV7-8 to TRBJ2-3, with TRBD2 matching 7 bases. The receptor was isolated from a man between 50 and 59 years old with Graves' ophthalmopathy. The source material was blood. The CDR3: CASSGGFRGGTDTQYF. The CDR3 nucleotides are TGTGCCAGCAGCGGAGGCTTCCGGGGGGGCACAGATACGCAGTATTTT.